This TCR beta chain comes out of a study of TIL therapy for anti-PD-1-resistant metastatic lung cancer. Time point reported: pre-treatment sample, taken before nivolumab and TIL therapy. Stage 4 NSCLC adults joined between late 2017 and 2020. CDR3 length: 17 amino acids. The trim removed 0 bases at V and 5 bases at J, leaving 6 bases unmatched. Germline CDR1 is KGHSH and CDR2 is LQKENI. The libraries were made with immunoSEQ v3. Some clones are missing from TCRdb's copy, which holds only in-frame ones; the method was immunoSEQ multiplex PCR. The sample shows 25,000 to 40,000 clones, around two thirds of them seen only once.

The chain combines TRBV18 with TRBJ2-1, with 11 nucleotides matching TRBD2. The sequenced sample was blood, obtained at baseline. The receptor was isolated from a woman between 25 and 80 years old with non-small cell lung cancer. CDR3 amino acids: CASSPPAGTSGNNEQFF. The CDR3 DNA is TGTGCCAGCTCACCACCGGCTGGGACTAGCGGAAACAATGAGCAGTTCTTC. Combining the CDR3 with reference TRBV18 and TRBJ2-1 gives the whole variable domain NAGVMQNPRHLVRRRGQEARLRCSPMKGHSHVYWYRQLPEEGLKFMVYLQKENIIDESGMPKERFSAEFPKEGPSILRIQQVVRGDSAAYFCASSPPAGTSGNNEQFFGPGTRLTVL.